The subject of this entry is one T cell receptor (beta chain). Its antigen is still unknown. Qualities for individual bases were not recorded, and no much larger clone is one base off. The data were taken from a study of shared clonotypes between healthy human individuals (dated by TCRdb to the early 2020s). As for the study more broadly: The cohort comprised a couple of women and a few men aged 18 to 49 years. To increase sequencing depth and limit assay-specific biases, different laboratories used diverse techniques to prepare libraries and sequence TCR repertoires. Leukapheresis yielded between about 0.9 and 9 billion PBMCs per donor. To estimate repertoire size and how much clonotype sharing occurs between individuals, the study deeply sequenced the blood TCR repertoires of roughly 5 healthy adults. Per donor, three plates each were used for CD4 naive and CD4 memory, two for CD8 naive, and one for CD8 memory. General findings and caveats noted by the study authors: Only blood was sampled, and tissue TCR repertoires likely differ from those in blood. Incomplete sequencing was indicated by rarefaction of sorted-subset datasets, despite the large sequencing depth. Based on pairwise subsampling, the degree of clonotype sharing among donors was expected to be affected by sequencing depth. When several donors were compared, the shared fraction of clonotypes was around 5% for naive CD4, approximately 3.3% for naive CD8, about 2.4% for memory CD4, and around 0.4% for memory CD8. Because the study included a small number of donors, the genetic and exposure-history diversity represented was limited. Naive subsets generally had larger estimated clonotype richness than memory subsets. Higher generation probabilities were observed for clonotypes shared by all four sorted-subset donors than for non-shared clonotypes.

CD8 naive samples were obtained by positive selection for CCR7 among CD45RO-negative cells, yielding a CD45RA+CCR7+ population from which TemRA cells were excluded. The donors were healthy, HIV-negative adults with no recently reported acute infections or vaccinations. Every donor was a Caucasian adult living in Nashville, Tennessee, USA. After blood collection by leukapheresis, PBMCs were isolated using Ficoll-Histopaque density gradient centrifugation and then cryopreserved in the vapor phase of liquid nitrogen. Analytical flow cytometry was used to check the purity and quantity of every magnetically sorted T cell population. From each sorted fraction, genomic DNA was isolated and quantified by UV absorbance on a Nanodrop 2000c. The junction shows trimming of 5 bases on V and 6 bases on J, and the gene matches do not reach 4 bases of it. The CDR3 numbers 12 residues from cysteine through phenylalanine. The DNA shown is the 36-base CDR3, in frame from base 1. Looking up the germline V gene yields CDR1 SGHNT and CDR2 YENEEA.

Using the deep immunoSEQ assay, TCR CDR3 regions were amplified from genomic DNA by multiplex PCR. For each cell subset, the extracted genomic DNA was distributed evenly across all wells of several immunoSEQ 96-well plates, and each plate served as one replicate. For sorted subsets, approximately 200 ng of genomic DNA, equivalent to 25,000 to 30,000 T cell genomes, went into each replicate PCR. Purified libraries were quantified with a Qubit 3.0 fluorometer, sized on a Bioanalyzer 2100, and re-quantified with the KAPA Library Quantification kit. Every immunoSEQ 96-well plate was sequenced on a separate single-read 150-cycle Illumina NextSeq 550 flow cell. The original pipeline was this. Because the immunoSEQ output included only junctional sequences and no quality scores, the filtering could not be the same as the filtering used for full-length reads. Sequences were annotated with PyIR, a Python wrapper for IgBLAST v1.9, and V/J genes and CDR3 were assigned using IMGT germline references. Reads were removed for weak V/J assignments (E-value above 1e-6), missing CDR3, stop codons, out-of-frame junctions, or ambiguous translated residues. A V3J clonotype was defined by an identical inferred V gene, J gene, and CDR3 amino acid sequence. The percentage overlap between two repertoires was calculated by dividing the number of shared unique clonotypes by the size of the smaller repertoire. Three approaches were used to assess repertoire richness: RTK rarefaction, the Chao1 estimator, and Recon v2.1 estimates of unobserved clonotypes. Generation probabilities were computed with OLGA for all TCRbeta clonotypes obtained by the gDNA method from several donors. TCRdb re-hosts the immuneACCESS table, in-frame sequences only. Its copies lack some clones; in the studies checked, an unresolved V gene accounts for under half of them, and the cause for the rest is not known. V and J calls and clone size are those listed in that table; D and trimming were worked out from the DNA. Here the sample has hundreds of thousands of clones; more than 85% occur a single time. Clones ranked in the top ten supply less than 25% of the sample.

The sample taken for sequencing was naive CD8+ T cells sorted from blood. Per the publication, the cell subset or site label means: CD45RA+CCR7+. Recombination joined TRBV11-3 with TRBJ2-7, with 7 central nucleotides matching TRBD1. This TCR was recovered from a man younger than 40 in good health. The CDR3 loop reads CASSQDRAEQYF. The sequenced DNA is TGTGCCAGCAGCCAAGACAGGGCCGAGCAGTACTTC.